The clone carrying this TCR beta chain was seen many times. Antigen unknown. TCRdb processed the PCR reads anew with MiXCR; each CDR3 protein has one entry. The sample contains over 600,000 distinct CDR3 sequences, less than 20% of which appear only once. Sorting was used to obtain naive CD8 T cells (CD8+CD4-CCR7+CD45RA+). This sample was taken from a study of molecular identifiers for immune sequencing clone quantification. Study-level findings and limits: A single cell's spiked Jurkat TCR RNA was reportedly detectable among 900,000 to 1,000,000 naive cells. Over 99% of effector molecules, but under 1% in naive cells, were held by clones with more than 20 RNA copies.

Trimming took off 0 bases at V and 0 bases at J, with 6 bases between the two ends. The CDR3 sequence is 15 residues long. Germline CDR1 and CDR2: LGHNA and YSLEER. This clonotype originated in a human donor in good health. Some libraries in this study had Jurkat cell RNA spiked in. The specimen sequenced was naive CD8+ T cells from blood, with Jurkat cell RNA spiked in. The subset denotes: FACS-sorted CD8+CD4-CCR7+CD45RA+ naive T cells. The chain links TRBV4-3 to TRBJ2-1; D is uncertain. The CDR3 spells CASSQDSYSYNEQFF. Here the CDR3 DNA reads TGCGCCAGCAGCCAAGACAGCTACTCCTACAATGAGCAGTTCTTC.